The clone carrying this T cell receptor beta chain was observed at least ten times. RNA transcripts provided the source from which TCR beta CDR3 regions were amplified. During a first-round RT-PCR of the TCR CDR3, the HTBI primer set was used. TCRdb called the multiplex PCR reads again in MiXCR, with one record for every CDR3 protein. The sample yields 750,000 to 950,000 distinct CDR3 sequences, roughly 37% seen once. This sample is drawn from a study of T cells in Graves' hyperthyroidism and ophthalmopathy. Germline V gene lookup returns CDR1 MNHNS and CDR2 SASEGT. V lost 6 bases and J lost 0; bases outside the gene matches: 5. CDR3 size: 15 residues.

The sequencing sample was made of blood. This rearrangement joins TRBV6-1 to TRBJ1-5, with 7 bases fitting TRBD1. This clonotype was sampled from a man aged 18 to 29 with Graves' hyperthyroidism. The CDR3, as DNA: TGTGCCAGCAGAGGGACAGCTTATAGCAATCAGCCCCAGCATTTT. This codes for CASRGTAYSNQPQHF.